This TCR beta chain was sequenced during a study of lymphopenia after photon versus proton radiotherapy. Points from the study as a whole: Only patients who died were analyzed for survival; proton advantage is unproven. Post-nadir diversity loss with photons came from oligoclonal expansion, particularly CD8+ Temra cells. Relative stability marked proton patients; photon patients lost diversity and naive cells.

In the case of this clone: Its specificity is unknown.

Clones were read by immunoSEQ multiplex PCR, and TCRdb kept only the in-frame ones, dropping some. The table has about 14,000 clones, roughly four fifths seen once; the top ten hold about 26%. The CDR3 is made up of 12 amino acids. The V and J ends lost 4 bases and 5 bases respectively, with 12 bases between them. The V gene's germline CDR1 is SQVTM and CDR2 ANQGSEA. The chain employs TRBV29-1 and TRBJ2-7; the D gene is possibly TRBD2 (5 bases). Source: peripheral blood, taken from a patient treated with photon-based radiotherapy. The TCR originated in a man aged 50-60 years with gastric cancer. The CDR3, as DNA: TGCAGCGTTGTGGTTTGGGAGAACGAGCAGTACTTC. Translated: CSVVVWENEQYF.